These 28 T cell receptor beta chains were all obtained from the same sample, sequenced in a study of blood T cell repertoires in COVID-19. Sequencing used immunoSEQ multiplex PCR; TCRdb keeps in-frame clones, though not all of them. Here the sample spans 130,000 to 150,000 clones, over 80% being singletons. The material sequenced was peripheral blood. These receptors all stem from a woman aged 45 to 65 with acute or convalescent COVID-19.

The chain recombines TRBV3-1 (or the pseudogene TRBV3-2) with TRBJ2-1; D perhaps matches TRBD2 (6 bases). V dropped 1 base and J dropped 6 bases, with 22 bases sitting between them. Germline CDR1 and CDR2: LGHDT and YNNKEL (reference sequence). The CDR3 is 18 amino acids. As DNA, the CDR3 is TGTGCCAGCAGCCAAGGTATTGAGGCGGCTTGGCGGGGCAATGAGCAGTTCTTC. Protein: CASSQGIEAAWRGNEQFF.

V is TRBV3-1 (or the pseudogene TRBV3-2) and J is TRBJ1-2; D is possibly TRBD1 (6 bases). There are 16 residues in the CDR3. CDR1 LGHDT and CDR2 YNNKEL come from the germline V gene (reference sequence). The ends were cut back, 4 bases at V and 7 bases at J, with 22 bases in the middle. CDR3 sequence: CASSPPPGSRGSGYTF. The CDR3 DNA reads as TGTGCCAGCAGCCCACCTCCCGGATCAAGGGGGTCTGGCTACACCTTC.

A few counts support this clone. The chain carries TRBV19 and TRBJ2-7, with a weak D call TRBD2 (5 bases). There are 14 residues in the CDR3. Germline V gives CDR1 LNHDA, CDR2 SQIVND (reference sequence). Trimming stripped 5 bases from V and 3 bases from J, with 14 bases between. CDR3 DNA sequence: TGTGCCAGTAGTGTGACCGGGGATAGCTACGAGCAGTACTTC. Its translation: CASSVTGDSYEQYF.

The chain carries TRBV28 and TRBJ1-3; 9 positions match TRBD1. The V gene end was trimmed by 5 bases and the J gene end by 4 bases; junction bases not matched to a gene: 6. The CDR3 sequence is 15 residues long. Germline CDR1 MDHEN, CDR2 SYDVKM. The CDR3 protein is CASSPPGTGGNTIYF. In DNA form, the CDR3 reads TGTGCCAGCAGTCCCCCAGGGACAGGGGGAAACACCATATATTTT. Supplemented by reference TRBV28 and TRBJ1-3, the full variable domain reads DVKVTQSSRYLVKRTGEKVFLECVQDMDHENMFWYRQDPGLGLRLIYFSYDVKMKEKGDIPEGYSVSREKKERFSLILESASTNQTSMYLCASSPPGTGGNTIYFGEGSWLTVV.

The chain is built from TRBV6-1 and TRBJ2-5; 8 bases align to TRBD1. Unmatched junction bases numbered 4, after V lost 2 bases and J lost 8 bases. Germline-derived CDR1 and CDR2 are MNHNS and SASEGT. This CDR3 is built from 13 residues. The CDR3 DNA reads TGTGCCAGCAGTGAACTCGGACAGGGCACCCAGTACTTC. This codes for CASSELGQGTQYF.

The chain uses TRBV5-6 and TRBJ1-1; 10 positions agree with TRBD1. Germline V gene data show CDR1 as SGHDT and CDR2 as YYEEEE. The junction had 6 bases not matched to a gene; V was cut back by 4 bases and J by 9 bases. There are 13 residues in the CDR3. This CDR3 is CASSTRDRGQAFF. Written as DNA, the CDR3 is TGTGCCAGCAGCACCCGGGACAGGGGACAAGCTTTCTTT. Supplemented by reference TRBV5-6 and TRBJ1-1, the full variable domain reads DAGVTQSPTHLIKTRGQQVTLRCSPKSGHDTVSWYQQALGQGPQFIFQYYEEEERQRGNFPDRFSGHQFPNYSSELNVNALLLGDSALYLCASSTRDRGQAFFGQGTRLTVV.

V is TRBV2 and J is TRBJ1-2; 7 bases map to TRBD1. V gave up 8 bases and J gave up 8 bases; unmatched junction bases: 5. The CDR3 consists of 11 residues. Germline V gene data show CDR1 as SNHLY and CDR2 as FYNNEI. In DNA, the CDR3 is TGTGCCAGCCTGACAGGGTCCGGCTACACCTTC. It codes for CASLTGSGYTF.

This chain uses TRBV19 with TRBJ2-1; D is undetermined. V shed 9 bases and J shed 0 bases, with 18 bases lying between them. Germline lookup yields CDR1 LNHDA and CDR2 SQIVND (reference sequence). There are 16 residues in the CDR3. The CDR3 is CASRHLSTRSYNEQFF. The CDR3 DNA sequence: TGTGCCAGCCGCCATCTGAGTACGCGCTCCTACAATGAGCAGTTCTTC.

CDR3 sequence reads: CASTRQGGRTEAFF. CDR3 in DNA: TGTGCCAGCACCCGACAGGGAGGAAGGACTGAAGCTTTCTTT. The chain is built from TRBV11-2 and TRBJ1-1; 7 nucleotides agree with TRBD1. The CDR3 has 14 amino acids. Germline loops: CDR1 SGHAT, CDR2 FQNNGV. Trimming at V came to 7 bases and at J to 5 bases, leaving 10 bases not matched to a gene.

In DNA form, the CDR3 reads TGTGCCAGCAGCCAGCAGGCAGACGTCGCGAACTATGGCTACACCTTC. Its protein product is CASSQQADVANYGYTF. The J gene is TRBJ1-2, the V gene TRBV3-1 (or the pseudogene TRBV3-2), with D uncertain. Germline V CDR1 and CDR2: LGHDT, YNNKEL (reference sequence). The CDR3 totals 16 residues. Between the trimmed V and J ends, which lost 3 bases and 2 bases, there was a span of 16 bases.

The CDR3 protein is CASSEFYGYTF. CDR3 DNA sequence: TGTGCCAGCAGCGAGTTCTATGGCTACACCTTC. The chain recombines TRBV2 with TRBJ1-2; no definite D call. V was cut by 6 bases and J by 4 bases, with 6 bases left in between. The CDR3 is 11 amino acids. Germline V CDR1 and CDR2: SNHLY, FYNNEI.

The rearrangement joins TRBV7-9 to TRBJ2-5; 10 nucleotides match TRBD2. The CDR3 is 15 residues long. V gave up 5 bases and J gave up 2 bases; unmatched junction bases: 5. Germline V gene sequence: CDR1 SEHNR, CDR2 FQNEAQ (reference sequence). CDR3 nucleotides: TGTGCCAGCAGCATTAGGACTAGCGGACAAGAGACCCAGTACTTC. This gives the protein CASSIRTSGQETQYF.

V gene TRBV4-1 combines with J gene TRBJ2-1; a weak D match, TRBD2 (6 bases). The V end was cut by 4 bases, the J end by 5 bases, with 12 bases between. CDR1 is MGHRA, CDR2 YSYEKL, per germline. The CDR3 sequence is 14 residues long. The CDR3: CASSPAGTHNEQFF. As DNA, the CDR3 is TGCGCCAGCAGCCCAGCCGGGACTCACAATGAGCAGTTCTTC.

This clone was seen once. This sequence joins TRBV6-5 and TRBJ2-7; D not resolved. The CDR3 spans 10 residues. The V end was cut by 6 bases, the J end by 4 bases, with 4 bases between. Germline CDR1 reads MNHEY; CDR2 reads SVGAGI. Written as DNA, the CDR3 is TGTGCCAGCAGCACTTACGAGCAGTACTTC. Amino acids: CASSTYEQYF.

This sequence joins TRBV28 and TRBJ1-4; no clear D gene. The germline gives CDR1 MDHEN, CDR2 SYDVKM. The CDR3 runs 12 residues. Trimming cost V 4 bases and J 6 bases, with 6 bases left between them. The CDR3 here is CASSSYDEKLFF. The CDR3 bases are TGTGCCAGCAGTTCGTATGATGAAAAACTGTTTTTT. Variable domain in full (rest from reference TRBV28 and TRBJ1-4): DVKVTQSSRYLVKRTGEKVFLECVQDMDHENMFWYRQDPGLGLRLIYFSYDVKMKEKGDIPEGYSVSREKKERFSLILESASTNQTSMYLCASSSYDEKLFFGSGTQLSVL.

The chain uses TRBV30 and TRBJ1-2; no firm D call. The V gene's germline CDR1 is GTSNPN and CDR2 SVGIG (reference sequence). This CDR3 spans 13 amino acids. V was shortened by 2 bases and J by 4 bases, with 11 bases between the two germline ends. CDR3 DNA: TGTGCCTGGAGTCCCGCAGGAGGCTATGGCTACACCTTC. This sequence encodes CAWSPAGGYGYTF.

The genes are TRBV7-2 and TRBJ2-7, with 11 bases lining up with TRBD1. The germline CDR1 and CDR2 sequences are SGHTA and FQGNSA. The CDR3 totals 14 residues. V shed 5 bases and J 3 bases; nucleotides not matched to a gene: 3. CDR3 nucleotide sequence: TGTGCCAGCAGCCCCGGGACAGGGGGCTACGAGCAGTACTTC. The encoded protein is CASSPGTGGYEQYF. Supplemented by reference TRBV7-2 and TRBJ2-7, the full variable domain reads GAGVSQSPSNKVTEKGKDVELRCDPISGHTALYWYRQSLGQGLEFLIYFQGNSAPDKSGLPSDRFSAERTGGSVSTLTIQRTQQEDSAVYLCASSPGTGGYEQYFGPGTRLTVT.

This chain joins TRBV14 and TRBJ1-2, with D uncertain. From germline, CDR1 is SGHDN and CDR2 FVKESK. CDR3 length: 13 residues. V shed 3 bases and J shed 8 bases, with 13 bases lying between them. The CDR3 loop is CASSQLRRGGYTF. The CDR3 DNA follows: TGTGCCAGCAGCCAGCTCCGACGAGGGGGCTACACCTTC. Together with reference TRBV14 and TRBJ1-2, the CDR3 gives the full variable domain: EAGVTQFPSHSVIEKGQTVTLRCDPISGHDNLYWYRRVMGKEIKFLLHFVKESKQDESGMPNNRFLAERTGGTYSTLKVQPAELEDSGVYFCASSQLRRGGYTFGSGTRLTVV.

This chain uses TRBV6-1 with TRBJ1-5, with D uncertain. V shed 1 base and J shed 0 bases, with 10 bases lying between them. The CDR3 covers 16 residues. Germline CDR1 reads MNHNS; CDR2 reads SASEGT. Here the CDR3 reads CASSEEILDSNQPQHF. The DNA for the CDR3 is TGTGCCAGCAGTGAAGAAATCTTAGATAGCAATCAGCCCCAGCATTTT.

The chain combines TRBV10-2 with TRBJ2-1, with TRBD2 identical over 10 bases. From germline, CDR1 is WSHSY and CDR2 SAAADI. The CDR3 is 14 amino acids. V lost 5 bases, J lost 8 bases, and 6 bases stayed unmatched. CDR3 DNA sequence: TGCGCCAGCAGTCTAGCGGGAGTTACCTATGAGCAGTTCTTC. This gives the protein CASSLAGVTYEQFF.

The chain couples TRBV9 to TRBJ2-1, with 11 bases that match TRBD2. Germline V gene data show CDR1 as SGDLS and CDR2 as YYNGEE. The V segment lost 4 bases and the J segment 7 bases; nucleotides outside the gene matches: 10. The CDR3 sequence is 16 residues long. The CDR3 nucleotides are TGTGCCAGCAGCCAAACGACTAGCGGGAAGGGGAATGAGCAGTTCTTC. Protein product: CASSQTTSGKGNEQFF.

This sequence joins TRBV2 and TRBJ2-2; TRBD1 matches 8 bases. The CDR3 consists of 13 residues. Per the germline V gene, CDR1 is SNHLY and CDR2 is FYNNEI. Trimming took 8 bases from V and 6 from J; bases not matched to a gene: 5. In DNA, the CDR3 is TGTGCCAGCCGCGGGACAGGCGCCGGGGAGCTGTTTTTT. It is translated as CASRGTGAGELFF.

The CDR3 sequence is CASSQTSGAGGETQYF. CDR3 coding DNA: TGTGCCAGCAGCCAAACTAGCGGGGCCGGAGGGGAGACCCAGTACTTC. V usage is TRBV7-2 and J usage is TRBJ2-5; 10 positions match TRBD2. The CDR3 sequence is 16 residues long. Germline CDR1 SGHTA, CDR2 FQGNSA. The V and J ends lost 5 bases and 5 bases, in that order; junction bases with no gene match: 11.

The rearrangement links TRBV7-9 to TRBJ2-3; no definite D call. The V end lost 5 bases, the J end lost 1 base, and 19 bases lay between the germline ends. Germline V gene lookup returns CDR1 SEHNR and CDR2 FQNEAQ (reference sequence). The CDR3 is 17 amino acids. CDR3 coding DNA: TGTGCCAGCAGCCTCAACGGAGAGACGCCCGGCACAGATACGCAGTATTTT. This translates into CASSLNGETPGTDTQYF.

The chain joins TRBV5-1 to TRBJ1-2, with D unresolved. The germline gives CDR1 SGHRS, CDR2 YFSETQ. The CDR3 length is 16 residues. Trimming cost V 0 bases and J 4 bases, with 16 bases left between them. CDR3 coding DNA: TGCGCCAGCAGCTTGGCCGAAATCACAGAAATCTATGGCTACACCTTC. This sequence encodes CASSLAEITEIYGYTF.

The genes are TRBV3-1 (or the pseudogene TRBV3-2) and TRBJ1-2; no clear D gene. Germline lookup yields CDR1 LGHDT and CDR2 YNNKEL (reference sequence). The CDR3 contains 16 residues. V gave up 4 bases and J gave up 4 bases, with 19 bases separating them. The CDR3: CASSPLVAKESYGYTF. The CDR3 region has the DNA TGTGCCAGCAGCCCTTTGGTCGCGAAGGAGAGCTATGGCTACACCTTC.

This clone was picked up one time. The V call is TRBV30, the J call TRBJ1-2; 8 bases are a match to TRBD1. V lost 1 base to trimming and J lost 7 bases; unmatched junction nucleotides: 5. The CDR3 totals 13 residues. CDR1 and CDR2 from the germline V gene are GTSNPN and SVGIG (reference sequence). The CDR3 DNA reads as TGTGCCTGGAGTGGTTTACAGGGGGTTGGCTACACCTTC. The encoded protein is CAWSGLQGVGYTF.

The chain joins TRBV6-1 to TRBJ1-2, with no clear D. CDR1 MNHNS and CDR2 SASEGT come from the germline V gene. Trimming stripped 1 base from V and 11 bases from J, with 17 bases between. This CDR3 contains 14 residues. Written as DNA, the CDR3 is TGTGCCAGCAGTGAAGACGGGTTTATATGGCTGTACACCTTC. Amino acids: CASSEDGFIWLYTF.